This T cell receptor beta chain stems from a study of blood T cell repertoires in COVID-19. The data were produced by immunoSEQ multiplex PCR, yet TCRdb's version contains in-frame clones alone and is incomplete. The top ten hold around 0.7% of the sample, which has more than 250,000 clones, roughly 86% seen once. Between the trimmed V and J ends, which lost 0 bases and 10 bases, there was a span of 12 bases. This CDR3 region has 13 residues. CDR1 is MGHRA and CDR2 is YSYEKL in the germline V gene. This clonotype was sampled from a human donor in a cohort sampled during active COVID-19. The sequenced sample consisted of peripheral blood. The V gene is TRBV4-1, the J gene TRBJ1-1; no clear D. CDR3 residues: CASSQESPRGAFF. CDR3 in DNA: TGCGCCAGCAGCCAAGAGAGCCCCCGGGGAGCTTTCTTT.